Below are 8 T cell receptor beta chains sequenced from a single sample in a study of T cell responses to AZD1222 COVID-19 vaccine. Profiled with immunoSEQ multiplex PCR; TCRdb holds only in-frame clones, not every one. The profile shows around 100,000 clones, around 87% of them singletons. Sequenced material: peripheral blood, taken 28 days after the second AZD1222 dose. The source is an adult who received the AZD1222 COVID-19 vaccine.

J is TRBJ2-1 and V is TRBV5-1; 13 positions match TRBD2. The ends lost 7 bases at V and 3 bases at J; junction bases unmatched: 4. This CDR3 is built from 15 residues. From germline, CDR1 is SGHRS and CDR2 YFSETQ. The CDR3 nucleotides are TGCGCCAGCTTGGGACTAGCGGGGAACTACAATGAGCAGTTCTTC. Translated: CASLGLAGNYNEQFF.

The genes are TRBV5-1 and TRBJ2-7; D might be TRBD2 (5 bases). V shed 4 bases and J shed 3 bases, with 17 bases lying between them. The length of the CDR3 is 15 residues. Looked up from germline, CDR1 is SGHRS and CDR2 is YFSETQ. The chain's CDR3 is CASSPKEGTDYEQYF. CDR3 nucleotides: TGCGCCAGCAGCCCAAAAGAGGGAACGGACTACGAGCAGTACTTC.

This chain links TRBV5-5 with TRBJ1-5; possibly TRBD1 for D (5 bases). The length of the CDR3 is 16 residues. With 4 bases removed from V and 4 bases from J, the gap between germline ends came to 18 bases. Germline V lookup: CDR1 SGHKS, CDR2 YYEKEE (reference sequence). In nucleotides, the CDR3 is TGTGCCAGCAGCGCCTGGGGGAGTTGGGTAAATCAGCCCCAGCATTTT. Translated, it gives CASSAWGSWVNQPQHF.

On this clone itself: Relative to the germline gene, one junction end is altered; a read error may explain this. The chain recombines TRBV6-5 with TRBJ2-7, with TRBD1 as a possible D gene (5 bases). CDR1 and CDR2 from the germline V gene are MNHEY and SVGAGI. The CDR3 sequence is 13 residues long. DNA for the CDR3: TGTGCCAGCAGTCCGACAGTAACCTATGAGCAGTACTTC. It specifies CASSPTVTYEQYF.

V is TRBV28 and J is TRBJ1-5, with 7 bases fitting TRBD1. The CDR3 spans 15 residues. Germline V gives CDR1 MDHEN, CDR2 SYDVKM. V was pared by 5 bases and J by 3 bases, with 7 bases of the junction left unmatched. The CDR3 sequence is CASSRQGGNNQPQHF. CDR3 nucleotides: TGTGCCAGCAGTCGACAGGGTGGGAACAATCAGCCCCAGCATTTT.

The rearrangement joins TRBV3-1 (or the pseudogene TRBV3-2) to TRBJ2-3; D is unclear. The V and J ends lost 0 bases and 4 bases respectively, with 5 bases between them. Looked up from germline, CDR1 is LGHDT and CDR2 is YNNKEL (reference sequence). CDR3 length equals 13 residues. CDR3 residues: CASSQDWSDTQYF. The CDR3 region has the DNA TGTGCCAGCAGCCAAGATTGGTCAGATACGCAGTATTTT.

The table lists this clone with a count of one. The chain has TRBV19 and TRBJ1-5, with D maybe TRBD1 (6 bases). CDR1 is LNHDA, CDR2 SQIVND, per germline (reference sequence). With 0 bases removed from V and 8 bases from J, the gap between germline ends came to 20 bases. This CDR3 region has 17 residues. CDR3 in amino acids: CASSIDSGAAGGKPQHF. CDR3 coding DNA: TGTGCCAGTAGTATAGATTCGGGGGCCGCCGGTGGTAAGCCCCAGCATTTT.

This chain uses TRBV27 with TRBJ2-7, with 9 positions matching TRBD1. With 3 bases clipped from V and 5 bases from J, the junction kept 8 bases outside the gene matches. CDR3 length equals 15 residues. Germline loops: CDR1 MNHEY, CDR2 SMNVEV (reference sequence). CDR3 sequence reads: CASSFSGTGFHEQYF. The DNA of the CDR3 is TGTGCCAGCAGTTTCTCCGGGACAGGGTTCCACGAGCAGTACTTC.